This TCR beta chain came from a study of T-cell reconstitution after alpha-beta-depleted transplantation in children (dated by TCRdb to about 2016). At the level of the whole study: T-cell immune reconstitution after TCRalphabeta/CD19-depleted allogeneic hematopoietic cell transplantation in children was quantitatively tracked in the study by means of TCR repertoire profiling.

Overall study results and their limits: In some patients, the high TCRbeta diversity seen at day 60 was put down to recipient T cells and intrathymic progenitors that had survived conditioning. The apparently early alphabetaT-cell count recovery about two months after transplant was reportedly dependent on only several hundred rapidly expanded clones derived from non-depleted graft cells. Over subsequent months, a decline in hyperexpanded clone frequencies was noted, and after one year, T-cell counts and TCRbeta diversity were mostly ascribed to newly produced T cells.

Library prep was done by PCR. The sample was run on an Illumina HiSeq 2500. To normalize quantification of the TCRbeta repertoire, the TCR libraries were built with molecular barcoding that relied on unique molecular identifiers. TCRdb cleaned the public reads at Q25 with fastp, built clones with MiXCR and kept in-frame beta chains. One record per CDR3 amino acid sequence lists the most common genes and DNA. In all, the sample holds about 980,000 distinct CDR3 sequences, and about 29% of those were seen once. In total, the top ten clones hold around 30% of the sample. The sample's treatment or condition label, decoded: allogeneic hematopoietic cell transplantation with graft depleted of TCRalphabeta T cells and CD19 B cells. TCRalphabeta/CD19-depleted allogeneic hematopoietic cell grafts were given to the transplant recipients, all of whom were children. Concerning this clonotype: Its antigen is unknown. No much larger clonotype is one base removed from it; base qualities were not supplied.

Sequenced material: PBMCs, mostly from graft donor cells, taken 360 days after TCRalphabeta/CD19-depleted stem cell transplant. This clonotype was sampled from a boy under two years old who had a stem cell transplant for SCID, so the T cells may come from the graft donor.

Read as DNA, the sequence is TGTGCCAGCAGGTTTGGGGGGGCTGGCTACACCTTC. Its product reads: CASRFGGAGYTF. Recombination connected TRBV27 to TRBJ1-2; 6 matching bases give a weak D call of TRBD1. The germline V gene (reference sequence) sets CDR1 to MNHEY and CDR2 to SMNVEV. V is clipped by 6 bases and J by 7 bases, and the sequence between their germline boundaries is 12 bases long. The CDR3 spans 12 residues, from the cysteine through the phenylalanine. Only the CDR3 region is kept as DNA, spanning 36 bases read in frame from base 1.